Below are 6 T cell receptor beta chains sequenced from a single sample in a study of regulatory T cells in long-lasting Graves disease. Construction of TCR beta libraries relied on iRepertoire HTBI primers and on Arm-PCR targeting CDR3 regions. Using its own MiXCR run on the multiplex PCR reads, TCRdb lists one record per CDR3 protein. The sample gives approximately 500,000 distinct CDR3 sequences, roughly 21% of which show up once; roughly 7.7% is in the top ten. Time point defined: persistent/refractory GD, antithyroid drugs over 5 years with positive TRAb. Scientists built the TCR library using RNA that was extracted from PBMCs. The starting material was peripheral blood mononuclear cells (PBMCs), obtained when the disease was refractory, from a patient treated with antithyroid drugs. Receptors were obtained from a female donor with Graves disease.

This clonotype occurred many times. The genes are TRBV13 and TRBJ2-7, with D maybe TRBD1 (6 bases). V shed 2 bases and J shed 7 bases, with 24 bases lying between them. Looked up from germline, CDR1 is PRHDT and CDR2 is FYEKMQ (reference sequence). This CDR3 region has 17 residues. Written as DNA, the CDR3 is TGTGCCAGCAGCTTAAGCCTGGGGGCGCCGAGATCTGATGAGCAGTACTTC. Its translation is CASSLSLGAPRSDEQYF. The full variable domain, with the rest looked up from reference TRBV13 and TRBJ2-7, is AAGVIQSPRHLIKEKRETATLKCYPIPRHDTVYWYQQGPGQDPQFLISFYEKMQSDKGSIPDRFSAQQFSDYHSELNMSSLELGDSALYFCASSLSLGAPRSDEQYFGPGTRLTVT.

This clonotype was seen repeatedly, ten times or more. This sequence joins TRBV12-3 or TRBV12-4 and TRBJ1-2; 7 positions match TRBD1. The V segment lost 6 bases and the J segment 3 bases; nucleotides outside the gene matches: 7. CDR3 size: 14 residues. CDR3 bases: TGTGCCAGCAGGTCTACAGGGGCTGACTATGGCTACACCTTC. Amino acid sequence: CASRSTGADYGYTF.

This clonotype was seen a handful of times. The chain employs TRBV9 and TRBJ1-1; no reliable D call. There are 13 residues in the CDR3. The V end was cut by 0 bases, the J end by 4 bases, with 7 bases between. In germline, CDR1 is SGDLS, CDR2 YYNGEE. CDR3 loop: CASSVDEGTEAFF. CDR3 DNA sequence: TGTGCCAGCAGCGTAGATGAAGGCACTGAAGCTTTCTTT.

There are many counts of this clonotype. The chain links TRBV20-1 to TRBJ2-7; D gene unclear. In germline, CDR1 is DFQATT, CDR2 SNEGSKA (reference sequence). The V and J ends lost 4 bases and 5 bases respectively, with 9 bases between them. The CDR3 runs to 11 residues. CDR3 nucleotides: TGCAGTGCTAATTGGTGGAACGAGCAGTACTTC. Its translation: CSANWWNEQYF.

This clonotype was recorded many times. CDR3 sequence reads: CATSDAIQGVAGYTF. CDR3 in DNA: TGTGCCACCAGTGATGCAATACAGGGAGTGGCTGGCTACACCTTC. The rearrangement joins TRBV24-1 to TRBJ1-2; TRBD1 is a possible D gene (6 bases). The V gene lost 3 bases and the J gene lost 7 bases, with 17 bases spanning the gap. There are 15 residues in the CDR3. Germline CDR1 and CDR2: KGHDR and SFDVKD.

This clonotype was counted a few times. This chain joins TRBV7-2 and TRBJ2-5; TRBD1 matches 9 bases. The trim removed 2 bases at V and 0 bases at J, leaving 4 bases unmatched. This CDR3 comprises 16 residues. Germline CDR1 is SGHTA and CDR2 is FQGNSA. The CDR3 protein is CASSLSGTGNQETQYF. The CDR3 nucleotides read TGTGCCAGCAGCTTATCGGGGACAGGGAACCAAGAGACCCAGTACTTC. The full variable domain, completed using reference TRBV7-2 and TRBJ2-5, is GAGVSQSPSNKVTEKGKDVELRCDPISGHTALYWYRQSLGQGLEFLIYFQGNSAPDKSGLPSDRFSAERTGGSVSTLTIQRTQQEDSAVYLCASSLSGTGNQETQYFGPGTRLLVL.